This T cell receptor beta chain stems from a study of T cell responses to AZD1222 COVID-19 vaccine. Study in general: Second-dose intervals near 4 or 12 weeks were combined. Study results and limitations: Along spike, vaccine-associated CD4 TCRs were found throughout, with dominance at 160-218 and 743-854.

TCRdb's copy holds only in-frame clones and misses some; the assay was immunoSEQ multiplex PCR. Here the sample spans fewer than 120,000 clones, about 88% being singletons. Notes on this clone: Its antigen is not identified.

The sequence was obtained from an adult in good health. This sample comprised peripheral blood, obtained on day 0 of AZD1222 vaccination.

CDR3 nucleotide sequence: TGTGCCTGGAGTGTCGGCAGTACCTACGAGCAGTACTTC. This encodes CAWSVGSTYEQYF. The chain links TRBV30 to TRBJ2-7; D unresolved. The CDR3 consists of 13 residues. Trimming left V 0 bases short and J 2 bases short, with 8 bases between. Germline assignment: CDR1 GTSNPN and CDR2 SVGIG (reference sequence).